These 26 T cell receptor beta chains came from one sample sequenced in a study of blood T cell repertoires in COVID-19. Profiling relied on immunoSEQ multiplex PCR, and the TCRdb table lists in-frame clones only, not all of them. The data show hundreds of thousands of clones, 80% to 90% seen once. The specimen was PBMCs or T cells enriched from blood (not recorded which). These receptor sequences come from a man aged 18 to 35 who had recovered from COVID-19.

The chain couples TRBV5-6 to TRBJ1-5; D might be TRBD1 (5 bases). CDR3 length equals 15 residues. Trimming stripped 0 bases from V and 5 bases from J, with 12 bases between. Germline lookup yields CDR1 SGHDT and CDR2 YYEEEE. The CDR3 DNA is TGTGCCAGCAGCTTGGGGGGGTCGGGAGATCAGCCCCAGCATTTT. It specifies CASSLGGSGDQPQHF. The full variable domain, rest sourced from reference TRBV5-6 and TRBJ1-5, is DAGVTQSPTHLIKTRGQQVTLRCSPKSGHDTVSWYQQALGQGPQFIFQYYEEEERQRGNFPDRFSGHQFPNYSSELNVNALLLGDSALYLCASSLGGSGDQPQHFGDGTRLSIL.

The rearrangement links TRBV14 to TRBJ2-5; 11 bases fit TRBD2. The CDR3 totals 16 residues. Germline V CDR1 and CDR2: SGHDN, FVKESK. The ends lost 3 bases at V and 4 bases at J; junction bases unmatched: 7. The CDR3 loop is CASSQLLAGVRETQYF. CDR3 nucleotides: TGTGCCAGCAGCCAGCTACTAGCGGGAGTAAGAGAGACCCAGTACTTC. The whole variable domain, filled in from reference TRBV14 and TRBJ2-5, reads EAGVTQFPSHSVIEKGQTVTLRCDPISGHDNLYWYRRVMGKEIKFLLHFVKESKQDESGMPNNRFLAERTGGTYSTLKVQPAELEDSGVYFCASSQLLAGVRETQYFGPGTRLLVL.

The CDR3 loop is CASRYPLREVLDEQYF. The CDR3 DNA sequence: TGTGCCAGCAGATACCCTCTCCGGGAGGTTCTGGACGAGCAGTACTTC. This chain joins TRBV6-4 and TRBJ2-7; TRBD2 aligns across 7 bases. This CDR3 spans 16 amino acids. Germline CDR1 MRHNA, CDR2 SNTAGT. The ends lost 6 bases at V and 5 bases at J; junction bases unmatched: 16.

The chain employs TRBV13 and TRBJ1-1; no definite D call. Germline CDR1 PRHDT, CDR2 FYEKMQ (reference sequence). This CDR3 is built from 13 residues. V was shortened by 0 bases and J by 0 bases, with 2 bases between the two germline ends. CDR3: CASSLGMNTEAFF. CDR3 DNA: TGTGCCAGCAGCTTAGGTATGAACACTGAAGCTTTCTTT.

The chain links TRBV6-5 to TRBJ1-6; D gene unclear. V lost 10 bases and J lost 8, with 15 bases in between. Germline V lookup: CDR1 MNHEY, CDR2 SVGAGI. The CDR3 spans 13 residues. Here the CDR3 reads CATSRNSYSPLHF. The CDR3 bases are TGTGCCACCTCTCGGAACAGTTATTCACCCCTCCACTTT.

The CDR3 protein is CASSQGEQGINYGYTF. CDR3 nucleotides: TGCGCCAGCAGCCAAGGAGAACAGGGGATCAACTATGGCTACACCTTC. V gene TRBV4-3 combines with J gene TRBJ1-2; 7 bases fit TRBD1. Germline loops: CDR1 LGHNA, CDR2 YSLEER. With 1 base clipped from V and 2 bases from J, the junction kept 7 bases outside the gene matches. CDR3 length: 16 residues.

This sequence joins TRBV5-1 and TRBJ2-5, with a weak D call TRBD1 (6 bases). Germline V gives CDR1 SGHRS, CDR2 YFSETQ. The length of the CDR3 is 13 residues. Trimming left V 5 bases short and J 2 bases short, with 10 bases between. DNA for the CDR3: TGCGCCAGCAGGGGGGCCCCACAAGAGACCCAGTACTTC. Translation: CASRGAPQETQYF.

This sequence joins TRBV7-3 and TRBJ2-1; 9 bases fit TRBD2. The CDR3 has 12 amino acids. Germline lookup yields CDR1 SGHTA and CDR2 FQGTGA. With V trimmed by 3 bases and J by 12 bases, 3 bases remained unmatched. DNA of the CDR3: TGTGCCAGCAGCTTTAGCGGGGGCCCGCAGTTCTTC. It is translated as CASSFSGGPQFF.

The V gene is TRBV3-1 (or the pseudogene TRBV3-2), the J gene TRBJ2-3; TRBD1 aligns across 11 bases. This CDR3 is built from 15 residues. Germline V lookup: CDR1 LGHDT, CDR2 YNNKEL (reference sequence). The V and J ends lost 6 bases and 1 base, in that order; junction bases with no gene match: 3. Here the CDR3 DNA reads TGTGCCAGCAGACGGGGACAGGGGGGCACAGATACGCAGTATTTT. This sequence encodes CASRRGQGGTDTQYF.

The genes are TRBV7-7 and TRBJ2-5; unclear D gene. With 1 base removed from V and 4 bases from J, the gap between germline ends came to 10 bases. This CDR3 comprises 14 residues. Germline loops: CDR1 SSHAT, CDR2 FNYEAQ (reference sequence). The CDR3 bases are TGTGCCAGCAGCTTAGGCAACTCGGGAGAGACCCAGTACTTC. Protein sequence: CASSLGNSGETQYF. Complete variable domain (other parts from reference TRBV7-7 and TRBJ2-5): GAGVSQSPRYKVTKRGQDVTLRCDPISSHATLYWYQQALGQGPEFLTYFNYEAQPDKSGLPSDRFSAERPEGSISTLTIQRTEQRDSAMYRCASSLGNSGETQYFGPGTRLLVL.

This clone was recorded a few times. This chain joins TRBV24-1 and TRBJ2-7, with TRBD2 as a possible D gene (6 bases). Germline CDR1 KGHDR, CDR2 SFDVKD. V gave up 4 bases and J gave up 1 base, with 10 bases separating them. This CDR3 spans 14 amino acids. The CDR3 is CATSDSGESYEQYF. CDR3 nucleotide sequence: TGTGCCACCAGTGACTCGGGAGAGTCCTACGAGCAGTACTTC.

This clone was seen a single time. The J gene is TRBJ1-5, the V gene TRBV6-5; a possible D gene is TRBD1 (6 bases). The germline CDR1 and CDR2 sequences are MNHEY and SVGAGI. Trimming cost V 0 bases and J 6 bases, with 15 bases left between them. This CDR3 spans 16 amino acids. In DNA, the CDR3 is TGTGCCAGCAGTTACTCGGGTAGGGGGGGAGGTCAGCCCCAGCATTTT. Translating gives CASSYSGRGGGQPQHF.

V usage is TRBV11-2 and J usage is TRBJ1-1; D is undetermined. Germline CDR1 reads SGHAT; CDR2 reads FQNNGV. Trimming left V 5 bases short and J 11 bases short, with 21 bases between. The CDR3 sequence is 14 residues long. In DNA form, the CDR3 reads TGTGCCAGCAGCCCCCAACGGTCCACAGCGGGTGCTTTCTTT. Translated: CASSPQRSTAGAFF.

This sequence joins TRBV5-1 and TRBJ2-2; 11 positions match TRBD2. V lost 1 base to trimming and J lost 2 bases; unmatched junction nucleotides: 1. Per the germline V gene, CDR1 is SGHRS and CDR2 is YFSETQ. The length of the CDR3 is 16 residues. The CDR3 protein is CASSLTSGRNTGELFF. In DNA, the CDR3 is TGCGCCAGCAGCTTGACTAGCGGGAGAAACACCGGGGAGCTGTTTTTT.

This chain connects TRBV7-8 to TRBJ2-7, with 9 bases fitting TRBD1. Germline CDR1 is SGHVS and CDR2 is FQNEAQ. The junction had 11 bases not matched to a gene; V was cut back by 5 bases and J by 9 bases. The CDR3 consists of 14 residues. CDR3: CASSITGQGKVQYF. As DNA, the CDR3 is TGTGCCAGCAGCATAACGGGACAGGGAAAAGTGCAGTACTTC. The full variable domain, rest sourced from reference TRBV7-8 and TRBJ2-7, is GAGVSQSPRYKVAKRGQDVALRCDPISGHVSLFWYQQALGQGPEFLTYFQNEAQLDKSGLPSDRFFAERPEGSVSTLKIQRTQQEDSAVYLCASSITGQGKVQYFGPGTRLTVT.

The chain recombines TRBV7-2 with TRBJ2-7; no clear D. CDR3 length: 12 amino acids. V shed 5 bases and J shed 4 bases, with 9 bases lying between them. Germline-derived CDR1 and CDR2 are SGHTA and FQGNSA. In DNA, the CDR3 is TGTGCCAGCAGCCCAGATAAGTACGAGCAGTACTTC. Protein: CASSPDKYEQYF. Full variable domain (missing parts from reference TRBV7-2 and TRBJ2-7): GAGVSQSPSNKVTEKGKDVELRCDPISGHTALYWYRQSLGQGLEFLIYFQGNSAPDKSGLPSDRFSAERTGGSVSTLTIQRTQQEDSAVYLCASSPDKYEQYFGPGTRLTVT.

The rearrangement uses TRBV6-7 and TRBJ1-5; no firm D call. TRBV6-7 is designated an ORF whose function remains uncertain. V lost 7 bases and J lost 6, with 10 bases in between. This CDR3 has 12 amino acids. This CDR3 reads CASIQGGQPQHF. Here the CDR3 DNA reads TGTGCCAGCATCCAAGGCGGTCAGCCCCAGCATTTT.

This chain uses TRBV28 with TRBJ1-1; D might be TRBD1 (5 bases). V lost 3 bases and J 10 bases, leaving 24 bases between the germline ends. Germline V gene data show CDR1 as MDHEN and CDR2 as SYDVKM. The CDR3 runs to 16 residues. CDR3 residues: CASSFPPRGGGWGAFF. The CDR3 bases are TGTGCCAGCAGTTTCCCTCCCCGCGGGGGGGGTTGGGGAGCTTTCTTT.

The chain is built from TRBV28 and TRBJ1-4, with 7 bases that match TRBD1. There are 15 residues in the CDR3. Trimming took 5 bases from V and 3 from J; bases not matched to a gene: 6. Germline-derived CDR1 and CDR2 are MDHEN and SYDVKM. The CDR3 loop reads CASSARGQPNEKLFF. For the CDR3, the DNA is TGTGCCAGCAGTGCAAGGGGACAGCCTAATGAAAAACTGTTTTTT.

Concerning this clone: Other DNA sequences in the same sample also yield this CDR3. The genes are TRBV5-1 and TRBJ2-3, with a possible D match to TRBD1 (6 bases). The CDR3 is made up of 15 amino acids. V lost 2 bases to trimming and J lost 2 bases, with 12 bases between them. From germline, CDR1 is SGHRS and CDR2 YFSETQ. In DNA, the CDR3 is TGCGCCAGCAGCTTACAGGGATTTGACACAGATACGCAGTATTTT. This codes for CASSLQGFDTDTQYF.

The rearrangement uses TRBV5-5 and TRBJ1-3; 7 bases line up with TRBD1. The J segment lost 0 bases and the V segment lost 4 bases, leaving 7 bases of the junction unmatched. Germline-derived CDR1 and CDR2 are SGHKS and YYEKEE (reference sequence). There are 16 residues in the CDR3. In DNA, the CDR3 is TGTGCCAGCAGCACCCAGGGGGGCAACTCTGGAAACACCATATATTTT. This encodes CASSTQGGNSGNTIYF.

The V call is TRBV7-9, the J call TRBJ2-3, with 8 bases identical to TRBD1. Germline CDR1 reads SEHNR; CDR2 reads FQNEAQ (reference sequence). J was trimmed by 6 bases and V by 5 bases; bases with no gene match: 10. The CDR3 loop spans 15 amino acids. CDR3 sequence reads: CASSTVQGARDTQYF. In DNA, the CDR3 is TGTGCCAGCAGCACAGTCCAGGGGGCTCGGGATACGCAGTATTTT.

This chain uses TRBV10-3 with TRBJ2-2; 11 nucleotides line up with TRBD2. The germline V gene encodes CDR1 ENHRY and CDR2 SYGVKD. J lost 4 bases, V lost 3 bases, and 4 bases had no gene match. The CDR3 covers 16 residues. The CDR3 spells CAISDLGTSGTGELFF. The CDR3 DNA follows: TGTGCCATCAGTGACCTCGGGACTAGCGGCACCGGGGAGCTGTTTTTT.

The rearrangement joins TRBV18 to TRBJ1-1; maybe TRBD1 (5 bases). Trimming left V 3 bases short and J 3 bases short, with 14 bases between. Germline V lookup: CDR1 KGHSH, CDR2 LQKENI. The CDR3 is made up of 15 amino acids. CDR3 DNA: TGTGCCAGCTCACCGTCAGGGCGGAGGGACACTGAAGCTTTCTTT. Translated: CASSPSGRRDTEAFF.

As concerns this clone: Distinct nucleotide sequences in the sample also encode this CDR3. The chain combines TRBV18 with TRBJ1-5; 7 positions match TRBD1. The CDR3 sequence is 13 residues long. V lost 2 bases, J lost 5 bases, and 0 bases stayed unmatched. Germline V lookup: CDR1 KGHSH, CDR2 LQKENI. The CDR3 is CASSPTGDQPQHF. DNA of the CDR3: TGTGCCAGCTCACCAACAGGGGATCAGCCCCAGCATTTT.

At least ten counts were recorded for this clone. Here the CDR3 reads CASSIFAGVRNQPQHF. The CDR3 DNA is TGTGCCAGTAGTATATTTGCGGGGGTCCGGAATCAGCCCCAGCATTTT. The rearrangement links TRBV19 to TRBJ1-5; weak D call: TRBD1 (5 bases). V dropped 2 bases and J dropped 4 bases, with 15 bases sitting between them. This CDR3 is built from 16 residues. Germline CDR1 LNHDA, CDR2 SQIVND (reference sequence).